These 26 T cell receptor beta chains share one sample of origin, sequenced in a study of cytomegalovirus exposure and HLA in healthy donors. With 60 Vbeta and 13 Jbeta primers, the PCR was carried out. Produced via immunoSEQ multiplex PCR; TCRdb's table is partial and in-frame only. The table lists 120,000 or so clones, 80% of them singletons. Specimen: PBMCs. The receptors were gathered from a man aged 25 to 40 in good health and CMV-seropositive.

This chain links TRBV4-1 with TRBJ2-2, with 11 bases lining up with TRBD1. V shed 3 bases and J 6 bases; nucleotides not matched to a gene: 3. Looked up from germline, CDR1 is MGHRA and CDR2 is YSYEKL. There are 15 residues in the CDR3. This chain's CDR3 is CASSHPGQGAGELFF. The CDR3 DNA reads as TGCGCCAGCAGCCACCCGGGACAGGGGGCCGGGGAGCTGTTTTTT.

The V gene is TRBV6-6, the J gene TRBJ1-3, with D maybe TRBD1 (6 bases). This CDR3 has 15 amino acids. Trimming pared 5 bases from V and 2 bases from J, leaving 13 bases between. Germline V gene lookup returns CDR1 MNHNY and CDR2 SVGAGI (reference sequence). For the CDR3, the DNA is TGTGCCAGCAGTAAAACGGGGGGCCCTGGAAACACCATATATTTT. Amino acid sequence: CASSKTGGPGNTIYF.

This rearrangement joins TRBV6-1 to TRBJ2-7; D may be TRBD2 (6 bases). V lost 6 bases and J lost 1, with 16 bases in between. This CDR3 spans 15 amino acids. Germline V CDR1 and CDR2: MNHNS, SASEGT. The CDR3 region is CASRVRDFRSYEQYF. In DNA form, the CDR3 reads TGTGCCAGCAGAGTCCGGGACTTTCGGTCCTACGAGCAGTACTTC.

The genes are TRBV11-2 and TRBJ2-3; D not certain. V was clipped by 2 bases and J by 1 base, with 10 bases between them. This CDR3 region has 15 residues. Germline lookup yields CDR1 SGHAT and CDR2 FQNNGV. CDR3 in amino acids: CASSLSLSGTDTQYF. CDR3 nucleotides: TGTGCCAGCAGCTTAAGTTTGAGCGGCACAGATACGCAGTATTTT.

The rearrangement uses TRBV19 and TRBJ1-4, with 7 bases that match TRBD1. Looked up from germline, CDR1 is LNHDA and CDR2 is SQIVND (reference sequence). The J segment lost 4 bases and the V segment lost 3 bases, leaving 5 bases of the junction unmatched. The CDR3 consists of 15 residues. The CDR3 sequence is CASSIYRGGNEKLFF. The CDR3 nucleotides are TGTGCCAGTAGTATCTACAGGGGAGGTAATGAAAAACTGTTTTTT.

The rearrangement uses TRBV11-3 and TRBJ2-2; D not certain. Germline V gives CDR1 SGHNT, CDR2 YENEEA. There are 14 residues in the CDR3. V dropped 1 base and J dropped 1 base, with 4 bases sitting between them. CDR3 in DNA: TGTGCCAGCAGCTTAGCGGGGAACACCGGGGAGCTGTTTTTT. Translation gives CASSLAGNTGELFF.

V and J are TRBV19 and TRBJ2-2; D is unresolved. V dropped 7 bases and J dropped 1 base, with 10 bases sitting between them. Germline-derived CDR1 and CDR2 are LNHDA and SQIVND (reference sequence). This CDR3 is built from 14 residues. The DNA for the CDR3 is TGTGCCAGTAAATCGACGGGGAACACCGGGGAGCTGTTTTTT. It is translated as CASKSTGNTGELFF.

This rearrangement joins TRBV6-6 to TRBJ2-7, with D perhaps TRBD2 (6 bases). Trimming cost V 6 bases and J 0 bases, with 12 bases left between them. The CDR3 loop spans 14 amino acids. The germline V gene encodes CDR1 MNHNY and CDR2 SVGAGI (reference sequence). The CDR3 nucleotides read TGTGCCAGCAGCCACGGGGACTCCTCCTACGAGCAGTACTTC. It is translated as CASSHGDSSYEQYF.

The rearrangement joins TRBV10-3 to TRBJ2-7; TRBD2 agrees at 7 bases. Gene TRBJ2-5 matches the end of the DNA better, so the J call may be wrong. CDR3 length: 14 amino acids. Per the germline V gene, CDR1 is ENHRY and CDR2 is SYGVKD. CDR3 DNA sequence: TGTGCCATCAGTGGGGGAGGGGTCGGCGAGACCCAGTACTTC. It is translated as CAISGGGVGETQYF.

The V and J genes are TRBV5-1 and TRBJ1-4, with 7 bases matching TRBD1. CDR1 and CDR2 (germline): SGHRS, YFSETQ. CDR3 length equals 15 residues. The trim removed 4 bases at V and 0 bases at J, leaving 3 bases unmatched. CDR3 nucleotide sequence: TGCGCCAGCAGCGGACAGGATCCAACTAATGAAAAACTGTTTTTT. It specifies CASSGQDPTNEKLFF.

The rearrangement links TRBV4-1 to TRBJ1-2; no clear D. Per the germline V gene, CDR1 is MGHRA and CDR2 is YSYEKL. CDR3 length: 15 residues. V lost 0 bases, J lost 5 bases, and 13 bases lay in between. In DNA, the CDR3 is TGCGCCAGCAGCCAAGATTCGGCAGGCTGGTATGGCTACACCTTC. The encoded protein is CASSQDSAGWYGYTF.

This sequence joins TRBV15 and TRBJ1-4; TRBD1 matches at 9 bases. CDR3 length equals 16 residues. V was clipped by 3 bases and J by 0 bases; unmatched bases: 2. The germline CDR1 and CDR2 sequences are LNHNV and YYDKDF (reference sequence). CDR3 bases: TGTGCCACCAGCAGGGGACAGGGATCAACTAATGAAAAACTGTTTTTT. Translated: CATSRGQGSTNEKLFF. Based on the CDR3 plus reference TRBV15 and TRBJ1-4, the full variable domain is DAMVIQNPRYQVTQFGKPVTLSCSQTLNHNVMYWYQQKSSQAPKLLFHYYDKDFNNEADTPDNFQSRRPNTSFCFLDIRSPGLGDTAMYLCATSRGQGSTNEKLFFGSGTQLSVL.

This clone was detected once. This chain joins TRBV27 and TRBJ2-7; TRBD1 matches at 11 bases. V was pared by 3 bases and J by 0 bases, with 7 bases of the junction left unmatched. The CDR3 spans 17 residues. Germline V CDR1 and CDR2: MNHEY, SMNVEV (reference sequence). CDR3 residues: CASSFISGTGGSYEQYF. DNA of the CDR3: TGTGCCAGCAGTTTCATCTCCGGGACAGGGGGCTCCTACGAGCAGTACTTC.

This clone was recorded a few times. The CDR3 nucleotides are TGTGCCAGCAGGGGGGCTTTGGGAGGGGAGCAGTTCTTC. This sequence encodes CASRGALGGEQFF. This chain uses TRBV6-4 with TRBJ2-1; tentatively, D is TRBD2 (7 bases). Germline V lookup: CDR1 MRHNA, CDR2 SNTAGT. The CDR3 loop spans 13 amino acids. The germline V and J ends were trimmed by 6 bases and 10 bases, with 16 bases remaining between them.

The chain links TRBV4-1 to TRBJ2-3; 10 bases line up with TRBD1. CDR1 is MGHRA, CDR2 YSYEKL, per germline. V lost 4 bases, J lost 4 bases, and 5 bases stayed unmatched. This CDR3 has 15 residues. CDR3 amino acids: CASSPADRGADTQYF. CDR3 coding DNA: TGCGCCAGCAGCCCGGCGGACAGGGGGGCAGATACGCAGTATTTT.

The chain links TRBV19 to TRBJ2-2; D possibly corresponds to TRBD2 (6 bases). The germline CDR1 and CDR2 sequences are LNHDA and SQIVND (reference sequence). This CDR3 has 15 amino acids. Trimming shortened V by 6 bases and J by 6 bases, and 17 bases separated the two germline ends. CDR3: CASRLGRGEAGELFF. Here the CDR3 DNA reads TGTGCCAGTAGGTTGGGAAGAGGGGAGGCCGGGGAGCTGTTTTTT.

The rearrangement links TRBV7-8 to TRBJ1-1, with no clear D. The germline gives CDR1 SGHVS, CDR2 FQNEAQ. The V gene lost 1 base and the J gene lost 8 bases, with 14 bases spanning the gap. This CDR3 has 14 residues. CDR3 sequence (DNA): TGTGCCAGCAGCTTAGGGGTGGCGGGCGACGAAGCTTTCTTT. Amino acid sequence: CASSLGVAGDEAFF.

The V gene is TRBV19, the J gene TRBJ1-1; TRBD1 agrees at 11 bases. The trim removed 5 bases at V and 5 bases at J, leaving 7 bases unmatched. This CDR3 comprises 15 residues. Germline CDR1 LNHDA, CDR2 SQIVND (reference sequence). CDR3 bases: TGTGCCAGTAGTGTGGGGACAGGGGGTAGAACTGAAGCTTTCTTT. Translated, it gives CASSVGTGGRTEAFF.

CDR3 nucleotides: TGTGCCAGCAGCTTAGTGGGGGGGAGGGATTCCTACGAGCAGTACTTC. It yields the protein CASSLVGGRDSYEQYF. The chain employs TRBV7-9 and TRBJ2-7; 7 nucleotides match TRBD2. Germline V lookup: CDR1 SEHNR, CDR2 FQNEAQ (reference sequence). There are 16 residues in the CDR3. The V gene end was trimmed by 1 base and the J gene end by 1 base; junction bases not matched to a gene: 7.

CDR3 nucleotides: TGTGCCAGCGGAACTCACAGGGCCGGGGAGCTGTTTTTT. It yields the protein CASGTHRAGELFF. This sequence joins TRBV7-9 and TRBJ2-2, with a possible D match to TRBD1 (6 bases). With 8 bases removed from V and 6 bases from J, the gap between germline ends came to 13 bases. CDR1 and CDR2 from the germline V gene are SEHNR and FQNEAQ (reference sequence). The CDR3 runs to 13 residues. The complete variable domain, with remaining parts taken from reference TRBV7-9 and TRBJ2-2, reads DTGVSQNPRHKITKRGQNVTFRCDPISEHNRLYWYRQTLGQGPEFLTYFQNEAQLEKSRLLSDRFSAERPKGSFSTLEIQRTEQGDSAMYLCASGTHRAGELFFGEGSRLTVL.

This sequence joins TRBV27 and TRBJ1-1; TRBD1 might be the D (6 bases). This CDR3 has 14 residues. The V and J ends lost 6 bases and 3 bases respectively, with 14 bases between them. The V gene's germline CDR1 is MNHEY and CDR2 SMNVEV (reference sequence). Here the CDR3 reads CASRGDTDHTEAFF. The CDR3 bases are TGTGCCAGCAGGGGGGACACCGACCACACTGAAGCTTTCTTT.

Sample share makes this clone medium-sized (0.01 to 0.1%). V is TRBV30 and J is TRBJ2-1; TRBD2 agrees at 9 bases. CDR1 GTSNPN and CDR2 SVGIG come from the germline V gene (reference sequence). The CDR3 loop spans 15 amino acids. J lost 4 bases, V lost 3 bases, and 7 bases had no gene match. CDR3 sequence reads: CAWRVAGDYYNEQFF. CDR3 nucleotides: TGTGCCTGGAGGGTAGCGGGGGATTATTACAATGAGCAGTTCTTC.

This chain joins TRBV7-2 and TRBJ1-2, with 7 bases that match TRBD1. Germline loops: CDR1 SGHTA, CDR2 FQGNSA. The V and J ends lost 4 bases and 3 bases, in that order; junction bases with no gene match: 8. The CDR3 extends over 15 amino acids. CDR3 sequence reads: CASSWTGQSDYGYTF. CDR3 bases: TGTGCCAGCAGCTGGACGGGACAGTCAGACTATGGCTACACCTTC.

The J gene is TRBJ1-1, the V gene TRBV25-1, with D uncertain. Germline CDR1 MGHDK, CDR2 SYGVNS. Trimming took 6 bases from V and 8 from J, leaving 16 bases between them. The CDR3 is 13 residues long. The DNA of the CDR3 is TGTGCCAGCAGCCGAAGGGAGGGATCCGAAGCTTTCTTT. It specifies CASSRREGSEAFF. The full variable domain, its missing parts supplied by reference TRBV25-1 and TRBJ1-1, is EADIYQTPRYLVIGTGKKITLECSQTMGHDKMYWYQQDPGMELHLIHYSYGVNSTEKGDLSSESTVSRIRTEHFPLTLESARPSHTSQYLCASSRREGSEAFFGQGTRLTVV.

A few counts support this clone. The chain combines TRBV6-1 with TRBJ1-4, with 7 bases lining up with TRBD1. After removal of 9 bases from V and 5 bases from J, the junction contained 9 bases not matched to a gene. The length of the CDR3 is 14 residues. The germline CDR1 and CDR2 sequences are MNHNS and SASEGT. The CDR3 DNA is TGTGCCAGTTACGACAGGGCCAAAAATGAAAAACTGTTTTTT. It encodes CASYDRAKNEKLFF.

This chain joins TRBV20-1 and TRBJ1-2, with a possible D match to TRBD1 (5 bases). The germline V and J ends were trimmed by 3 bases and 7 bases, with 9 bases remaining between them. The CDR3 length is 11 residues. Germline CDR1 DFQATT, CDR2 SNEGSKA (reference sequence). For the CDR3, the DNA is TGCAGTGCTAGTTGGGGCCGTGGCTACACCTTC. Protein sequence: CSASWGRGYTF.